Listed below are T cell receptor beta chains from one sample, sequenced in a study of control samples from healthy donors and cancer patients. This table comes from immunoSEQ multiplex PCR, and its TCRdb copy is limited to in-frame clones, with some not included. Of 130,000 or so clones in the sample, approximately 90% were seen once. Sequenced sample: blood. The receptors were sampled from a man aged 45-60 years in good health. The CDR3 runs from the conserved cysteine through the conserved F or W. The D gene is left open where the match is weak. Size values are once, few and many counts, or a class for expanded clones, and some rows have none.

abundance	d_gene	v_gene	j_gene	CDR3nt	CDR3aa
-	-	TRBV7-9	TRBJ1-1	TGTGCCAGCAGCCTTGGGTCGGGCACTGAAGCTTTCTTT	CASSLGSGTEAFF
-	TRBD2	TRBV19	TRBJ2-7	TGTGCCAGCTCCTCCCCCAGCGGGGGGGTCTACGAGCAGTACTTC	CASSSPSGGVYEQYF
-	-	TRBV9	TRBJ2-7	TGTGCCAGCAGCGTCAGTCCTGCATCGCACGAGCAGTACTTC	CASSVSPASHEQYF
-	-	TRBV4-2	TRBJ2-5	TGTGCCAGCAGCCACTACAGGGAGGTCCGAGAGACCCAGTACTTC	CASSHYREVRETQYF
-	-	TRBV2	TRBJ1-3	TGTGCCAGCAGGGAAAACCGGGGGGCTGGAAACACCATATATTTT	CASRENRGAGNTIYF
-	-	TRBV5-1	TRBJ1-2	TGCGCCAGCAGCTTGGGCCAGGGACGAGGTGGCTACACCTTC	CASSLGQGRGGYTF
-	-	TRBV30	TRBJ1-5	TGTGCCTGGAGTGTAGGTGCCGTTAGGTATGGGGGGTCGCAGCCCCAGCATTTT	CAWSVGAVRYGGSQPQHF
-	TRBD1	TRBV27	TRBJ2-1	TGTGCCAGCAGTTCGGACCGGGACAGGGGAATCAATGAGCAGTTCTTC	CASSSDRDRGINEQFF
-	TRBD2	TRBV14	TRBJ2-5	TGTGCCAGCAGCCAAAGGATCAGCGGGGTGGGGGAGACCCAGTACTTC	CASSQRISGVGETQYF
-	TRBD1	TRBV9	TRBJ1-6	TGTGCCAGCAGCGGAGGGGACAGGGGATATTCACCCCTCCACTTT	CASSGGDRGYSPLHF
once	-	TRBV2	TRBJ1-4	TGTGCCAGCAGCATGGGGAGGGTTGAAGAAAAACTGTTTTTT	CASSMGRVEEKLFF
-	-	TRBV20-1	TRBJ2-5	TGCAGTTCGGAGGTAGAGACCCAGTACTTC	CSSEVETQYF
-	-	TRBV5-1	TRBJ2-5	TGCGCCAGCACCCTATCCGTCGGGGAGACCCAGTACTTC	CASTLSVGETQYF
-	-	TRBV28	TRBJ1-2	TGTGCCAGCAGCCGCGGGGGGAACTATGGCTACACCTTC	CASSRGGNYGYTF
-	-	TRBV28	TRBJ1-2	TGTGCCAGCAGTTCCCCGTTCATTGCGGGAGACAGGCTTTCTAACTATGGCTACACCTTC	CASSSPFIAGDRLSNYGYTF
-	-	TRBV9	TRBJ1-2	TGTGCCAGCAGCCCTCGACCGCTTATGGCTAACTATGGCTACACCTTC	CASSPRPLMANYGYTF
-	-	TRBV6-5	TRBJ2-3	TGTGCCAGCAGCCGCCTGGGTACGCAGTATTTT	CASSRLGTQYF
-	-	TRBV19	TRBJ1-1	TGTGCCAGTAGCCCGCGATATGTAAACACTGAAGCTTTCTTT	CASSPRYVNTEAFF
-	-	TRBV12-3/TRBV12-4	TRBJ2-5	TGTGCCAGCAGTTTCAGGGGCGGGGAGACCCAGTACTTC	CASSFRGGETQYF
-	-	TRBV27	TRBJ2-7	TGTGCCAGCAACCCTAACCAGACGTACTTC	CASNPNQTYF
-	-	TRBV28	TRBJ2-7	TGTGCCAGCAGTTTACGTATCTCCTACGAGCAGTACTTC	CASSLRISYEQYF
-	-	TRBV4-2	TRBJ2-7	TGTGCCAGCAGCCAAGAAAGGGGTGATCCCTACGAGCAGTACTTC	CASSQERGDPYEQYF
-	TRBD2	TRBV27	TRBJ2-3	TGTGCCAGCACCCCCTCCCCTACGGGGGGGCTCACAGATACGCAGTATTTT	CASTPSPTGGLTDTQYF
-	-	TRBV11-2	TRBJ2-3	TGTGCCAGCAGCTTAAACCGGGAACTCGATACGCAGTATTTT	CASSLNRELDTQYF
once	TRBD1	TRBV29-1	TRBJ1-5	TGCAGCGTTGTCGAGACAGGGGGCCAGGGCAATCAGCCCCAGCATTTT	CSVVETGGQGNQPQHF
few	-	TRBV7-2	TRBJ2-5	TGTGCCAGCAGCTTAAGACAGGAAGAGACCCAGTACTTC	CASSLRQEETQYF
-	-	TRBV7-9	TRBJ2-3	TGTGCCAGCAGCTTTCATTACTACCTTCGGGCCCGAAGCACAGATACGCAGTATTTT	CASSFHYYLRARSTDTQYF
-	TRBD1	TRBV5-1	TRBJ2-5	TGCGCCAGCAGCTTGGGTTTCACGGGACAGCAAGAGACCCAGTACTTC	CASSLGFTGQQETQYF
-	-	TRBV5-4	TRBJ2-2	TGTGCCAGCAGCTTTAACACCGGGGAGCTGTTTTTT	CASSFNTGELFF
-	TRBD1	TRBV19	TRBJ1-6	TGTGCCAGTAGTACAGGGACCGGGACAGGGGGTATCCCCCTCCACTTT	CASSTGTGTGGIPLHF
-	-	TRBV18	TRBJ2-3	TGTGCCAGCTCACCGGAGACAGACACAGATACGCAGTATTTT	CASSPETDTDTQYF
-	TRBD2	TRBV6-5	TRBJ2-7	TGTGCCAGCAGTTCCCAGGGACTAGCGGGGAGGTACTTC	CASSSQGLAGRYF
-	-	TRBV4-1	TRBJ1-4	TGCGCCAGCAGCCAAGATTCGAATGTGGGCATTCCTAATGAAAAACTGTTTTTT	CASSQDSNVGIPNEKLFF
-	TRBD1	TRBV6-5	TRBJ2-5	TGTGCCACCTCGGGACAGCTACAAGAGACCCAGTACTTC	CATSGQLQETQYF
-	TRBD2	TRBV18	TRBJ2-3	TGTGCCAGCTCATTCCGGGAGCGGGGAACCACAGATACGCAGTATTTT	CASSFRERGTTDTQYF
-	-	TRBV18	TRBJ1-3	TGTGCCAGCTCACCACCCGGGATATTGACCTCTGGAAACACCATATATTTT	CASSPPGILTSGNTIYF
-	TRBD2	TRBV9	TRBJ2-3	TGTGCCAGCAGCGCGGGACTAGCGGGGGGGCCGGGAGATACGCAGTATTTT	CASSAGLAGGPGDTQYF
-	-	TRBV7-2	TRBJ2-5	TGTGCCAGCAGCTTTAGGGGCTCGTGGCAAGAGACCCAGTACTTC	CASSFRGSWQETQYF
-	-	TRBV20-1	TRBJ1-2	TGCAGTGCGTCCGGCTATGGCTACACCTTC	CSASGYGYTF
-	TRBD1	TRBV30	TRBJ1-5	TGTGCCTGGAGTCGACAGGGATATCAGCCCCAGCATTTT	CAWSRQGYQPQHF
-	-	TRBV9	TRBJ1-2	TGTGCCAGCAGACAGGGTAATGGCTACACCTTC	CASRQGNGYTF
-	-	TRBV7-2	TRBJ1-1	TGTGCCAGCAGCTTAGTTGAGGGGATGAACACTGAAGCTTTCTTT	CASSLVEGMNTEAFF
-	-	TRBV5-5	TRBJ1-5	TGTGCCAGCAGCTTGGCCTTACGGAGTAATCAGCCCCAGCATTTT	CASSLALRSNQPQHF
-	-	TRBV4-1	TRBJ2-5	TGCGCCAGCAGCCTCGGAGGGGCTGTTTGGGAGACCCAGTACTTC	CASSLGGAVWETQYF
-	-	TRBV9	TRBJ2-1	TGTGCCAGCAGCGTAGACCAGGGTAGCCATGAGCAGTTCTTC	CASSVDQGSHEQFF
-	TRBD1	TRBV24-1	TRBJ2-7	TGTGCCACCAGTGATTCGGGACAGGGCCTCTCCTACGAGCAGTACTTC	CATSDSGQGLSYEQYF
once	-	TRBV5-1	TRBJ2-3	TGCGCCAGCAGCTTGGTAACAGGCGATACGCAGTATTTT	CASSLVTGDTQYF
few	TRBD1	TRBV24-1	TRBJ1-2	TGTGCCACCAGTCGGACAGGGGACTATGGCTACACCTTC	CATSRTGDYGYTF
-	-	TRBV6-5	TRBJ2-7	TGTGCCAGCTATCGGACCCACCTGAGCCCCTACGAGCAGTACTTC	CASYRTHLSPYEQYF
-	-	TRBV5-4	TRBJ2-7	TGTGCCAGCAGCTACCGGGACAACAACTACGGGCAGTACTTC	CASSYRDNNYGQYF
-	-	TRBV6-5	TRBJ1-6	TGTGCCAGCGGGTACCGAAATTCACCCCTCCACTTT	CASGYRNSPLHF
once	-	TRBV28	TRBJ2-7	TGTGCCAGCAGTTTACCATCCATTACCTACGAGCAGTACTTC	CASSLPSITYEQYF
-	TRBD2	TRBV9	TRBJ2-5	TGTGCCAGCAGCGTCGGGACTAGCGTTATACAGTACTTC	CASSVGTSVIQYF
-	-	TRBV5-4	TRBJ2-6	TGTGCCAGCAGCTTGGGGGGGTCTGGGGCCAACGTCCTGACTTTC	CASSLGGSGANVLTF
many	-	TRBV5-1	TRBJ2-2	TGCGCCAGCAGCGAGGGAAGGGGAACCGGGGAGCTGTTTTTT	CASSEGRGTGELFF
-	-	TRBV10-3	TRBJ1-3	TGTGCCATCAGTGAGTTAACAACAGGGTCCGGAAACACCATATATTTT	CAISELTTGSGNTIYF
few	-	TRBV12-3/TRBV12-4	TRBJ2-5	TGTGCCAGCAAGGGTTTCGAGACCCAGTACTTC	CASKGFETQYF
-	-	TRBV10-3	TRBJ2-5	TGTGCCATCAGTGAGTCTGGGGGCAGGAAGACCCAGTACTTC	CAISESGGRKTQYF
once	-	TRBV28	TRBJ1-5	TGTGCCAGCAGTACTCAGGACAGATATAGCAATCAGCCCCAGCATTTT	CASSTQDRYSNQPQHF
-	-	TRBV29-1	TRBJ1-2	TGCAGCGGGACATCTATAGCTAACTATGGCTACACCTTC	CSGTSIANYGYTF